This T cell receptor (beta chain) came from a study of cytomegalovirus exposure and HLA in healthy donors. General study points: Later, an analysis found that TCR clusters from the first cohort tended to co-occur in the roughly 120 validation repertoires.

TCRdb's table, derived via immunoSEQ multiplex PCR, lists solely in-frame clones and lacks some. The data contain around 150,000 clones, roughly 90% of them singletons. The approximately 130-subject validation cohort, separate from the approximately 660-subject first cohort, included the donors. In its sample, this clone was seen once. The antigen remains undetermined. V lost 4 bases and J lost 0, with 7 bases in between. The CDR3 sequence is 14 residues long. Germline assignment: CDR1 SGHKS and CDR2 YYEKEE (reference sequence). Sequencing was carried out using PBMCs. The TCR comes from a woman under 30 in good health and CMV-seropositive. The chain employs TRBV5-5 and TRBJ1-4; D gene unclear. The DNA of the CDR3 is TGTGCCAGCAGCCCCTCTGCAACTAATGAAAAACTGTTTTTT. The encoded protein is CASSPSATNEKLFF.